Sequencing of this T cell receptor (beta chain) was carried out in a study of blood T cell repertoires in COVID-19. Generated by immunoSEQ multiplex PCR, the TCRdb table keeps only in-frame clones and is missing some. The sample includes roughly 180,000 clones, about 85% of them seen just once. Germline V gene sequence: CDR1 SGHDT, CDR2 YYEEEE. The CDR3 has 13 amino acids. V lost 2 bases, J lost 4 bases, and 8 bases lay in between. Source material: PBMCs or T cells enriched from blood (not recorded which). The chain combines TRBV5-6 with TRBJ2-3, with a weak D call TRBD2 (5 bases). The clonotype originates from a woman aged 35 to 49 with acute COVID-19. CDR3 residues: CASSFSGSDTQYF. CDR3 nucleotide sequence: TGTGCCAGCAGCTTCAGCGGTTCAGATACGCAGTATTTT.